The rows below give T cell receptor beta chains drawn from one sample of a study of T cell responses to AZD1222 COVID-19 vaccine. Sequenced by immunoSEQ multiplex PCR; TCRdb stores in-frame clones only, minus some. The data show approximately 100,000 clones, with 90% to 95% seen just once and approximately 8.3% held by the top ten. The specimen was peripheral blood, collected on day 0 of AZD1222 vaccination. These receptors were taken from an adult in good health. The CDR3 runs from the conserved cysteine through the conserved F or W. The order of the fields is J gene, D gene, V gene, clone size, CDR3 DNA, CDR3 protein. D genes are given only for firm matches. A row's size may be missing; if present it is once, few, many or a size class.

TRBJ2-1 - TRBV6-4 - TGTGCCAGCAGCGCCTCGGGGATCAATGAGCAGTTCTTC CASSASGINEQFF
TRBJ1-5 - TRBV28 once TGTGCCAGCAGTTTGGGAGAGCCCCAGCATTTT CASSLGEPQHF
TRBJ2-7 TRBD2 TRBV5-1 - TGCGCCAGCAGCTTGGCCACCCTAGCGGGAGCGGTCAACGAGCAGTACTTC CASSLATLAGAVNEQYF
TRBJ2-3 TRBD2 TRBV27 - TGTGCCAGCAGTTTATTGCGGGAGAGCACAGATACGCAGTATTTT CASSLLRESTDTQYF
TRBJ1-1 - TRBV5-1 - TGCGCCAGCAGCTTGGGGCAGGGTGGCACTGAAGCTTTCTTT CASSLGQGGTEAFF
TRBJ2-1 - TRBV30 - TGTGCCTGGAGTACCGGGAGTTTTGAGCAGTTCTTC CAWSTGSFEQFF
TRBJ1-1 - TRBV11-2 - TGTGCCAGCAGCTTAGGTCGGGTGAACACTGAAGCTTTCTTT CASSLGRVNTEAFF
TRBJ1-2 - TRBV10-3 - TGTGCCATCAGTGAGTCAGGGGGATCGAGGGAATATGGCTACACCTTC CAISESGGSREYGYTF
TRBJ1-5 - TRBV7-8 - TGTGCCAGCACAACCGGGACCTCGAATCAGCCCCAGCATTTT CASTTGTSNQPQHF
TRBJ2-2 - TRBV12-3/TRBV12-4 - TGTGCCAGCAGTTTAAAGGCCACCGGGGAGCTGTTTTTT CASSLKATGELFF
TRBJ1-6 - TRBV15 - TGTGCCACCAGCAGAGACCGAGAGGGGAGTTCACCCCTCCACTTT CATSRDREGSSPLHF
TRBJ1-5 - TRBV12-3/TRBV12-4 - TGTGCCAGCAGGATTAGCAATCAGCCCCAGCATTTT CASRISNQPQHF
TRBJ2-7 - TRBV24-1 - TGTGCCACCGGGAGAATGGGCGGGAACGCCTACGAGCAGTACTTC CATGRMGGNAYEQYF
TRBJ1-4 TRBD1 TRBV28 - TGTGCCAGCAGTTCGGGACAGCCAAATGAAAAACTGTTTTTT CASSSGQPNEKLFF
TRBJ2-1 TRBD2 TRBV5-1 - TGCGCCAGCAGCTTTCTCTCGGGACTAGCGGGGTTAAATGAGCAGTTCTTC CASSFLSGLAGLNEQFF
TRBJ2-3 - TRBV10-3 - TGTGCCTTCGCTAGGGGAAGCACAGATACGCAGTATTTT CAFARGSTDTQYF
TRBJ2-1 - TRBV21-1 - TGTGCCAGCAGCATCCCGGGACAGGGGCACAATGAGCAGTTCTTC CASSIPGQGHNEQFF
TRBJ1-1 TRBD1 TRBV3-1/TRBV3-2 - TGTGCCAGCAGCCTACCGGGACAGGGGATATCTGAAGCTTTCTTT CASSLPGQGISEAFF
TRBJ1-5 TRBD1 TRBV2 - TGTGCCAGCAGTGAGGACAGGGTGAGACAGCCCCAGCATTTT CASSEDRVRQPQHF
TRBJ1-1 TRBD1 TRBV12-3/TRBV12-4 - TGTGCCAGCAGTCGGGACAGGGCCACTGAAGCTTTCTTT CASSRDRATEAFF
TRBJ1-4 TRBD1 TRBV18 - TGTGCCAGCTCACCGAGGGAAGGGGGCAATGAAAAACTGTTTTTT CASSPREGGNEKLFF
TRBJ2-2 - TRBV7-9 few TGTGCCAGCAGCTTAGCGAGGAGGGCCCACACCGGGGAGCTGTTTTTT CASSLARRAHTGELFF